Listed below are T cell receptor beta chains from one sample, sequenced in a study of blood T cell repertoires in COVID-19. The protocol was immunoSEQ multiplex PCR, while the TCRdb copy is restricted to in-frame clones and leaves out a portion. This table holds about 80,000 clones, 65% to 85% found once. Sequencing was carried out using peripheral blood. These receptors all come from a man in his 70s with active or convalescent COVID-19. The CDR3 runs from the conserved cysteine through the conserved F or W. The D gene is left open where the match is weak. Only part of the rows carry a size: once, few, many, or a class if the clone is expanded.

TRBV19,NA,TRBJ1-6,NA,13,TGTGCCAGTAGGTTTGTCGGGGATTCACCCCTCCACTTT,CASRFVGDSPLHF
TRBV28,NA,TRBJ1-6,NA,12,TGTGCCAGCAGCCTAGCTTTATCACCCCTCCACTTT,CASSLALSPLHF
TRBV7-9,TRBD2,TRBJ2-2,NA,13,TGTGCCAGCAGCTTTAGCGGGACCGGGGAGCTGTTTTTT,CASSFSGTGELFF
TRBV6-4,NA,TRBJ2-1,NA,14,TGTGCCAGCAGTGACTCCGCTAGCTCAATTAACCTGTTCTTC,CASSDSASSINLFF
TRBV2,TRBD1,TRBJ1-5,NA,14,TGTGCCAGCAGGGGGGACAGGTCGGGTCAGCCCCAGCATTTT,CASRGDRSGQPQHF
TRBV24-1,NA,TRBJ1-1,NA,14,TGTGCCCCCGGAGTAGGCGAAGTAAGGACTGAAGCTTTCTTT,CAPGVGEVRTEAFF
TRBV5-1,NA,TRBJ2-3,once,14,TGCGCCAGCAGCTCGGGAGAACGCACAGATACGCAGTATTTT,CASSSGERTDTQYF
TRBV18,TRBD1,TRBJ1-1,NA,14,TGTGCCAGCTCACGGGACAGCACCAGCACTGAAGCTTTCTTT,CASSRDSTSTEAFF
TRBV6-5,NA,TRBJ1-3,NA,16,TGTGCCAGCAGTTACACGCAGGCCGTATCCGGAAACACCATATATTTT,CASSYTQAVSGNTIYF
TRBV3-1/TRBV3-2,TRBD2,TRBJ2-1,NA,14,TGTGCCAGCAGTTACAGCGGGGGGGCCGATGAGCAGTTCTTC,CASSYSGGADEQFF